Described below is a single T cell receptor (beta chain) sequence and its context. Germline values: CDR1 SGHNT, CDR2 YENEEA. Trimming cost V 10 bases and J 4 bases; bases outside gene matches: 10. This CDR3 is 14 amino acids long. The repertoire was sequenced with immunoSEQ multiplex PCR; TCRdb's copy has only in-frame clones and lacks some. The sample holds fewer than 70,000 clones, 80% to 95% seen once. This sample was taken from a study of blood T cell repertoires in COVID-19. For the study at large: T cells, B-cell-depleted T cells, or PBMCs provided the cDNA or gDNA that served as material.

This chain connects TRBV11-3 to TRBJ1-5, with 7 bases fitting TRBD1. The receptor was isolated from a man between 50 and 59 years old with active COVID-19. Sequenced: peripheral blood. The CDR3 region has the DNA TGTGCCATCCTCCAACAGGGGATGAATCAGCCCCAGCATTTT. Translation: CAILQQGMNQPQHF.